This T cell receptor beta chain came from a study of blood T cell repertoires in COVID-19. Study-level information: Samples came from the United States, Italy and Spain, spanning acute and convalescent COVID-19. Sources were T cells, B-cell-depleted T cells, or PBMCs; the material itself was cDNA or gDNA.

Germline loops: CDR1 LNHDA, CDR2 SQIVND (reference sequence). The CDR3 runs to 13 residues. Losses at the gene ends were 10 bases for V and 9 bases for J; bases not matched to a gene: 12. In the original processing: Counts of nucleated cells, estimated from reference gene primer amplification, were obtained. Generated by immunoSEQ multiplex PCR, the TCRdb table keeps only in-frame clones and is missing some. For V, J and clone size, that table is used; D and trimming come from the DNA. The table includes 200,000 to 300,000 clones, approximately 87% detected once. This TCR derives from a man aged 55 to 69 with acute or convalescent COVID-19. The chain combines TRBV19 with TRBJ1-5; 7 positions agree with TRBD1. Sequenced input: peripheral blood. In DNA form, the CDR3 reads TGTGCCACTGGCCGGGACAGCCAAGGGCCCCAGCATTTT. It specifies CATGRDSQGPQHF.